A single T cell receptor beta chain is shown here with its context. The target antigen is unknown. This sample was included in a study of cytomegalovirus exposure and HLA in healthy donors. The study ran its PCR with 60 Vbeta and 13 Jbeta primers. Only in-frame clones appear in the TCRdb table, and some are missing; sequencing was by immunoSEQ multiplex PCR. The sample contains tens of thousands of clones, about 78% of which appear only once. Overall study findings and caveats: An analysis was carried out at a later point. It showed that HLA-associated TCR beta chains were more clonally expanded than equally common non-associated chains. Later analysis placed DRB1 highest and HLA-C lowest in TCR association rates, which differed by HLA locus.

The CDR3 contains 12 residues. Germline loops: CDR1 KGHSH, CDR2 LQKENI. Trimming removed 2 bases at V and 10 bases at J, with 9 bases between. Sequenced material: PBMCs. The sequence was obtained from a woman between 40 and 50 years old in good health and CMV-seropositive. The rearrangement uses TRBV18 and TRBJ2-1; D possibly corresponds to TRBD2 (5 bases). CDR3 coding DNA: TGTGCCAGCTCACCAGACTCGGGAGAGCAGTTCTTC. Translated: CASSPDSGEQFF.